The T cell receptor beta chain described here comes from a study of control samples from healthy donors and cancer patients. Sequencing used immunoSEQ multiplex PCR; TCRdb keeps in-frame clones, though not all of them. The table shows under 200,000 clones, with 95% to 96% occurring only once. Germline V gives CDR1 SGHRS, CDR2 YFSETQ. V shed 1 base, J shed 6 bases, and the junction held 1 base outside the gene matches. The CDR3 has 14 residues. This chain uses TRBV5-1 with TRBJ1-6; 7 bases line up with TRBD1. This TCR came from a woman in her 30s in good health. The source material was blood. The DNA for the CDR3 is TGCGCCAGCAGCTTGACAGGGGTTAATTCACCCCTCCACTTT. This sequence encodes CASSLTGVNSPLHF.